These 17 T cell receptor beta chains were all obtained from the same sample, sequenced in a study of T cells in Graves' hyperthyroidism and ophthalmopathy. TCR beta CDR3 region amplification was performed from RNA transcripts. HTBI primers drove first-round RT-PCR of the TCR CDR3. TCRdb called the multiplex PCR reads again in MiXCR, with one record for every CDR3 protein. The sample lists fewer than 350,000 distinct CDR3 sequences; over 15% were seen once. What was sequenced was blood. These receptors were collected from a woman aged 40 to 50 with Graves' ophthalmopathy.

About this clonotype: This may be a read error: a much more frequent sequence differs by one nucleotide. Without the conserved terminal phenylalanine or tryptophan, this CDR3 likely stems from a read error. The chain joins TRBV27 to TRBJ2-7, with a tentative D call TRBD1 (5 bases). Germline-derived CDR1 and CDR2 are MNHEY and SMNVEV (reference sequence). The V end lost 4 bases, the J end lost 2 bases, and 9 bases lay between the germline ends. This CDR3 has 13 residues. This CDR3 is CASSYQGTYEQYI. The CDR3 bases are TGTGCCAGCAGTTACCAGGGCACCTACGAGCAGTACATC.

The table lists this clonotype with a few counts. This chain connects TRBV5-1 to TRBJ1-2; no firm D call. The CDR3 is made up of 15 amino acids. Trimming left V 0 bases short and J 2 bases short, with 11 bases between. Germline V gene sequence: CDR1 SGHRS, CDR2 YFSETQ. The CDR3 DNA sequence: TGCGCCAGCAGCTTGGAAGGGCCGGGCAACTATGGCTACACCTTC. Encoded protein: CASSLEGPGNYGYTF.

The chain carries TRBV28 and TRBJ2-7, with 7 bases fitting TRBD1. Germline CDR1 MDHEN, CDR2 SYDVKM. Unmatched junction bases numbered 6, after V lost 3 bases and J lost 1 base. The CDR3 consists of 15 residues. Written as DNA, the CDR3 is TGTGCCAGCAGTTTCGCACAGGGGAAGTCCTACGAGCAGTACTTC. It encodes CASSFAQGKSYEQYF.

This sequence joins TRBV20-1 and TRBJ2-5; 14 bases match TRBD2. Trimming cost V 5 bases and J 5 bases; bases outside gene matches: 10. CDR3 length: 16 residues. Germline values: CDR1 DFQATT, CDR2 SNEGSKA (reference sequence). The CDR3 sequence: CSAPHPTSGRAETQYF. CDR3 sequence (DNA): TGCAGTGCTCCTCACCCGACTAGCGGGAGGGCCGAGACCCAGTACTTC.

At least ten counts were recorded for this clonotype. The J gene is TRBJ2-4, the V gene TRBV11-2, with 7 bases matching TRBD1. CDR3 size: 18 residues. Germline trimming cut 6 bases from V and 3 bases from J; bases unmatched to any gene: 17. Germline V CDR1 and CDR2: SGHAT, FQNNGV. The CDR3 DNA is TGTGCCAGCAGACACGGGCGAGGGGGCGGTGTGGGCAAAAACATTCAGTACTTC. Its protein is CASRHGRGGGVGKNIQYF.

This clonotype has at least ten counts. This chain uses TRBV12-3 or TRBV12-4 with TRBJ2-7; 7 bases agree with TRBD1. J was trimmed by 4 bases and V by 6 bases; bases with no gene match: 12. This CDR3 comprises 15 residues. The CDR3 DNA follows: TGTGCCAGCAGACCTACAGGGGCCGGGCGGTACGAGCAGTACTTC. Amino acid sequence: CASRPTGAGRYEQYF.

This clonotype was seen repeatedly, ten times or more. In nucleotides, the CDR3 is TGTGCCAGCAGAAGACAGGGGAACACCGGGGAGCTGTTTTTT. It encodes CASRRQGNTGELFF. This chain connects TRBV25-1 to TRBJ2-2; 7 nucleotides match TRBD1. V dropped 6 bases and J dropped 1; count of bases not matched to a gene: 2. CDR1 is MGHDK and CDR2 is SYGVNS in the germline V gene. The CDR3 has 14 amino acids. Full variable domain (rest looked up from reference TRBV25-1 and TRBJ2-2): EADIYQTPRYLVIGTGKKITLECSQTMGHDKMYWYQQDPGMELHLIHYSYGVNSTEKGDLSSESTVSRIRTEHFPLTLESARPSHTSQYLCASRRQGNTGELFFGEGSRLTVL.

This clonotype has a count of ten or more. The CDR3, as DNA: TGTGCCAGCAGCTTACGGAGCGGGAGGGTCGAGCAGTACTTC. As protein: CASSLRSGRVEQYF. This chain uses TRBV13 with TRBJ2-7, with 10 bases that match TRBD2. Germline V gene lookup returns CDR1 PRHDT and CDR2 FYEKMQ (reference sequence). J was trimmed by 6 bases and V by 2 bases; bases with no gene match: 4. The CDR3 length is 14 residues.

The chain is built from TRBV12-3 or TRBV12-4 and TRBJ1-3, with unresolved D. The CDR3 is made up of 14 amino acids. V lost 8 bases and J lost 0, with 11 bases in between. In nucleotides, the CDR3 is TGTGCCAGCGCTAGGACCAGCTCTGGAAACACCATATATTTT. Its protein product is CASARTSSGNTIYF.

This clonotype was seen a few times. V gene TRBV11-2 combines with J gene TRBJ2-7; 8 bases fit TRBD2. The CDR3 is made up of 15 amino acids. The germline gives CDR1 SGHAT, CDR2 FQNNGV. Trimming took 3 bases from V and 1 from J; bases not matched to a gene: 5. The DNA of the CDR3 is TGTGCCAGCAGCTTCGGACTAGCAGCTTCCTACGAGCAGTACTTC. The encoded protein is CASSFGLAASYEQYF.

This clonotype was counted ten times or more. V usage is TRBV7-9 and J usage is TRBJ2-7, with 10 bases identical to TRBD2. CDR1 is SEHNR, CDR2 FQNEAQ, per germline (reference sequence). The CDR3 totals 15 residues. Trimming took 2 bases from V and 3 from J; bases not matched to a gene: 4. The chain's CDR3 is CASSLSASGSYEQYF. In nucleotides, the CDR3 is TGTGCCAGCAGCTTATCCGCTAGCGGGAGCTACGAGCAGTACTTC. Full variable domain (outside the CDR3, taken from reference TRBV7-9 and TRBJ2-7): DTGVSQNPRHKITKRGQNVTFRCDPISEHNRLYWYRQTLGQGPEFLTYFQNEAQLEKSRLLSDRFSAERPKGSFSTLEIQRTEQGDSAMYLCASSLSASGSYEQYFGPGTRLTVT.

This clonotype was counted at least ten times. This chain connects TRBV5-4 to TRBJ2-7; D is perhaps TRBD1 or TRBD2 (5 bases each). V was cut by 2 bases and J by 3 bases, with 12 bases left in between. There are 14 residues in the CDR3. Germline loops: CDR1 SGHNT, CDR2 YYREEE (reference sequence). CDR3 residues: CASSFWGRSYEQYF. CDR3 nucleotide sequence: TGTGCCAGCAGCTTTTGGGGGAGAAGCTACGAGCAGTACTTC.

This clonotype was seen many times. V and J are TRBV11-2 and TRBJ1-2; D gene unclear. Per germline, CDR1 SGHAT and CDR2 FQNNGV. Trimming took 1 base from V and 6 from J, leaving 6 bases between them. This CDR3 has 12 amino acids. The CDR3 spells CASSLGADGYTF. CDR3 bases: TGTGCCAGCAGCTTAGGCGCAGATGGCTACACCTTC.

Many counts were recorded for this clonotype. The J gene is TRBJ1-2, the V gene TRBV6-1; maybe TRBD1 (5 bases). CDR3 size: 15 residues. Deletions cut 1 base from V and 3 bases from J, with 12 bases between. Germline lookup yields CDR1 MNHNS and CDR2 SASEGT. The CDR3 is CASSEGAGRYYGYTF. The DNA of the CDR3 is TGTGCCAGCAGTGAAGGCGCAGGGAGATACTATGGCTACACCTTC.

In this sample, this clonotype turned up once. This chain links TRBV28 with TRBJ1-1; TRBD1 might be the D (5 bases). The CDR3 sequence is 18 residues long. V dropped 6 bases and J dropped 7 bases, with 30 bases sitting between them. Germline V gene lookup returns CDR1 MDHEN and CDR2 SYDVKM. The DNA for the CDR3 is TGTGCCAGCAGCCCCGGGACGGGTAACCTCTTCTGGGGGATTGAAGCTTTCTTT. Protein product: CASSPGTGNLFWGIEAFF.

This clonotype has a count of ten or more. The V call is TRBV6-5, the J call TRBJ2-7; 10 positions agree with TRBD1. This CDR3 has 17 amino acids. CDR1 and CDR2 from the germline V gene are MNHEY and SVGAGI. J gave up 6 bases and V 2 bases, and 13 bases lay outside the gene matches. As DNA, the CDR3 is TGTGCCAGCAGTTACATGGGACAGGGGTTTAGGCCCCTCGAGCAGTACTTC. It is translated as CASSYMGQGFRPLEQYF.

This clonotype was seen just once. A read error may account for a junction end that differs from germline. The rearrangement uses TRBV28 and TRBJ2-7; maybe TRBD1 (5 bases). The CDR3 contains 14 residues. The germline V gene encodes CDR1 MDHEN and CDR2 SYDVKM. CDR3 sequence (DNA): TGTGCCAGCAGTTTATTGTCGACAGCCTACGAGCAGTCCTTC. Its translation: CASSLLSTAYEQSF. Drawing the rest from reference TRBV28 and TRBJ2-7, the complete variable domain is DVKVTQSSRYLVKRTGEKVFLECVQDMDHENMFWYRQDPGLGLRLIYFSYDVKMKEKGDIPEGYSVSREKKERFSLILESASTNQTSMYLCASSLLSTAYEQSFGPGTRLTVT.